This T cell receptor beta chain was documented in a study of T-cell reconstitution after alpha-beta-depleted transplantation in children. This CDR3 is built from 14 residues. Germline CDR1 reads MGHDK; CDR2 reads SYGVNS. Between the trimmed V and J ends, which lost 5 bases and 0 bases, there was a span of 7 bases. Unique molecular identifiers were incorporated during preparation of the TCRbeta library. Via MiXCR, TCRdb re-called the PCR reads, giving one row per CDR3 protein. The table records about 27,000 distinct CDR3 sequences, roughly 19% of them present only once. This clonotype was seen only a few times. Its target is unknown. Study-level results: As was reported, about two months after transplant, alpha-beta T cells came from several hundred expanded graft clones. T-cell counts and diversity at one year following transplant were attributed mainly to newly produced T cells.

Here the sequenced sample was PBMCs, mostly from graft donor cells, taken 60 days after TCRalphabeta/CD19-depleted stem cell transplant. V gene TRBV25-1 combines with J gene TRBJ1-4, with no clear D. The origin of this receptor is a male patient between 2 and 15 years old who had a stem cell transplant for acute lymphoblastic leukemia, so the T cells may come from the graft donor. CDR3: CASSHVTTNEKLFF. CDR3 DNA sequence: TGTGCCAGCAGTCACGTCACAACTAATGAAAAACTGTTTTTT.